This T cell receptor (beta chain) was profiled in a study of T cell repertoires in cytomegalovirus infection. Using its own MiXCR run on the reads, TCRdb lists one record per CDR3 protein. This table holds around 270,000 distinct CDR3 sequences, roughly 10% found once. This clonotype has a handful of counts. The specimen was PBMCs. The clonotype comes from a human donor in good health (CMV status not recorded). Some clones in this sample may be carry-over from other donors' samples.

In DNA form, the CDR3 reads TGCGCCAGCAGCCACCCTCGGGCGGGGAGCACAGATACGCAGTATTTT. Translated: CASSHPRAGSTDTQYF. The V and J genes are TRBV4-1 and TRBJ2-3; tentative D call: TRBD2 (6 bases). The CDR3 is 16 residues long. Looked up from germline, CDR1 is MGHRA and CDR2 is YSYEKL. The V end was cut by 3 bases, the J end by 0 bases, with 13 bases between.